The 2 T cell receptor beta chains listed next were all sequenced from one sample in a study of blood T cell repertoires in COVID-19. The assay was immunoSEQ multiplex PCR, and TCRdb's table has in-frame clones only and misses some. The table shows 200,000 to 250,000 clones, with less than 90% occurring only once. The specimen sequenced was peripheral blood. These receptor sequences come from a woman aged 55-75 years who had recovered from COVID-19.

The CDR3 nucleotides read TGTGCCAGCAGACCAGTAGGCGGGGGGCCTAATTCACCCCTCCACTTT. It specifies CASRPVGGGPNSPLHF. V gene TRBV7-9 combines with J gene TRBJ1-6; TRBD1 might be the D (6 bases). Trimming took 6 bases from V and 6 from J, leaving 18 bases between them. Germline V gene sequence: CDR1 SEHNR, CDR2 FQNEAQ (reference sequence). The CDR3 extends over 16 amino acids. The full variable domain, rest sourced from reference TRBV7-9 and TRBJ1-6, is DTGVSQNPRHKITKRGQNVTFRCDPISEHNRLYWYRQTLGQGPEFLTYFQNEAQLEKSRLLSDRFSAERPKGSFSTLEIQRTEQGDSAMYLCASRPVGGGPNSPLHFGNGTRLTVT.

The chain employs TRBV18 and TRBJ1-4; 9 bases are a match to TRBD1. There are 16 residues in the CDR3. Germline CDR1 is KGHSH and CDR2 is LQKENI. The J segment lost 6 bases and the V segment lost 6 bases, leaving 11 bases of the junction unmatched. DNA of the CDR3: TGTGCCAGCTCTCCGTACCAGGGACAGGGAGATGAAAAACTGTTTTTT. This translates into CASSPYQGQGDEKLFF.